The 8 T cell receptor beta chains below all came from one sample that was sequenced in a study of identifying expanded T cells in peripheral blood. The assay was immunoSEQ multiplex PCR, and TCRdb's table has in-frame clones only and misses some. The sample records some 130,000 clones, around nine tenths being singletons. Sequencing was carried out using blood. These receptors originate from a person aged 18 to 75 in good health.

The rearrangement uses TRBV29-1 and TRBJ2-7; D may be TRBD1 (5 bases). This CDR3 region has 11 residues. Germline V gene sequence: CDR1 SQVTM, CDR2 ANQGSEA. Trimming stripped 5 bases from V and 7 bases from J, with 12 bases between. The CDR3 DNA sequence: TGCAGCGTTTTCGTGGGGCAGGAGCAGTACTTC. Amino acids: CSVFVGQEQYF.

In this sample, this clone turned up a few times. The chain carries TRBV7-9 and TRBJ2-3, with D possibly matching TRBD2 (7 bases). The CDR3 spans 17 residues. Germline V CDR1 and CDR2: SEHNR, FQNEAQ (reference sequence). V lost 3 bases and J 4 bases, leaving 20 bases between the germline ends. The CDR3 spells CASSFEGFGGRPDTQYF. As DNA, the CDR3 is TGTGCCAGCAGCTTCGAAGGGTTCGGGGGGCGCCCAGATACGCAGTATTTT.

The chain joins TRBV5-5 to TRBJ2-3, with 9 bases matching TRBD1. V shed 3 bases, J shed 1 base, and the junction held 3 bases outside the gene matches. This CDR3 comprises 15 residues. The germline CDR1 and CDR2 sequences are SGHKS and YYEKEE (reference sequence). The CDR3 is CASSWGQGGTDTQYF. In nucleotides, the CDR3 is TGTGCCAGCAGCTGGGGACAGGGAGGCACAGATACGCAGTATTTT.

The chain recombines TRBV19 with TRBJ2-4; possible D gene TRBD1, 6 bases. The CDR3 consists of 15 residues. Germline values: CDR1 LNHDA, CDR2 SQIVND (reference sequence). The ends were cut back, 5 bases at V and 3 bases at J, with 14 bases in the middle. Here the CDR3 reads CASSVQGLGKNIQYF. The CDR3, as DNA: TGTGCCAGTAGTGTCCAGGGGTTGGGCAAAAACATTCAGTACTTC.

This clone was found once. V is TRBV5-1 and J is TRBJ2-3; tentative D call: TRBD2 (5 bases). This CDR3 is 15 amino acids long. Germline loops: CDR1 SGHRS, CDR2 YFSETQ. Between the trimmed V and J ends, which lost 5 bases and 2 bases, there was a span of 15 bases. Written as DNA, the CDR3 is TGCGCCAGCAGGGCTGGCGGGTACTTCACAGATACGCAGTATTTT. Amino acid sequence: CASRAGGYFTDTQYF.

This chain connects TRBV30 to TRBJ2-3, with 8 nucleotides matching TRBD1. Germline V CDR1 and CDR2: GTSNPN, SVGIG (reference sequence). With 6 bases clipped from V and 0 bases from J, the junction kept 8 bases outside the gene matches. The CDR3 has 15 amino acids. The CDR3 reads CACSGQGSSTDTQYF. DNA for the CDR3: TGTGCCTGCTCCGGACAGGGCTCTAGCACAGATACGCAGTATTTT.

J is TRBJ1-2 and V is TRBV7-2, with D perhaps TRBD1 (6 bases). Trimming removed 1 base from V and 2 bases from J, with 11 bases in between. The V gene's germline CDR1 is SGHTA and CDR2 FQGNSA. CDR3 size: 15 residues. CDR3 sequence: CASSLGQGINYGYTF. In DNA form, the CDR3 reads TGTGCCAGCAGCTTAGGGCAGGGGATCAACTATGGCTACACCTTC. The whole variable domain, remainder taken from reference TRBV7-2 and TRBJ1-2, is GAGVSQSPSNKVTEKGKDVELRCDPISGHTALYWYRQSLGQGLEFLIYFQGNSAPDKSGLPSDRFSAERTGGSVSTLTIQRTQQEDSAVYLCASSLGQGINYGYTFGSGTRLTVV.

The CDR3 sequence: CAWSVRWGRNHQETQYF. The DNA for the CDR3 is TGTGCCTGGAGTGTACGCTGGGGACGGAACCACCAAGAGACCCAGTACTTC. V is TRBV30 and J is TRBJ2-5, with D perhaps TRBD1 or TRBD2 (5 bases each). V lost 0 bases and J 0 bases, leaving 17 bases between the germline ends. Germline lookup yields CDR1 GTSNPN and CDR2 SVGIG (reference sequence). The CDR3 is made up of 17 amino acids. The full variable domain, its missing parts supplied by reference TRBV30 and TRBJ2-5, is SQTIHQWPATLVQPVGSPLSLECTVEGTSNPNLYWYRQAAGRGLQLLFYSVGIGQISSEVPQNLSASRPQDRQFILSSKKLLLSDSGFYLCAWSVRWGRNHQETQYFGPGTRLLVL.